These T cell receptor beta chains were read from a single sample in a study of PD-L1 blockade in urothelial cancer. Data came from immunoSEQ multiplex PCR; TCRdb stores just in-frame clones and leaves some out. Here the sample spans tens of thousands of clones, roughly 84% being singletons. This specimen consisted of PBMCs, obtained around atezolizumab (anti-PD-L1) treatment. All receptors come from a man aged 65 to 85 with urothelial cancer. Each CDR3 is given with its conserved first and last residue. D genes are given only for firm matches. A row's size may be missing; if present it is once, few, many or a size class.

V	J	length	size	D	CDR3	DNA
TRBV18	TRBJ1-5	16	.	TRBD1	CASSPQGQGGNQPQHF	TGTGCCAGCTCACCACAGGGACAGGGTGGAAACCAGCCCCAGCATTTT
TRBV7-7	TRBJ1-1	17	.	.	CASSIFRDTTMNTEAFF	TGTGCCAGCAGCATTTTCCGGGACACGACCATGAACACTGAAGCTTTCTTT
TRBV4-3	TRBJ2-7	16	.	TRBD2	CASSQVMGGSSYEQYF	TGCGCCAGCAGCCAAGTAATGGGCGGGAGCTCCTACGAGCAGTACTTC
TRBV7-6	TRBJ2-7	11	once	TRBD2	CASSTAGRLSF	TGTGCCAGCAGCACAGCGGGAAGGTTGAGCTTC
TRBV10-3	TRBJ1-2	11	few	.	CAARTDQGYTF	TGTGCCGCCCGGACAGATCAAGGCTACACCTTC
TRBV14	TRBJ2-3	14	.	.	CASSQVFSTDTQYF	TGTGCCAGCAGCCAAGTCTTCAGCACAGATACGCAGTATTTT
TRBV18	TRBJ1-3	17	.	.	CASSPFPTEGSGNTIYF	TGTGCCAGCTCACCATTCCCGACAGAAGGCTCTGGAAACACCATATATTTT
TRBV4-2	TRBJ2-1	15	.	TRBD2	CASSRPSGTGNEQFF	TGTGCCAGCAGCCGTCCTAGCGGGACGGGGAATGAGCAGTTCTTC
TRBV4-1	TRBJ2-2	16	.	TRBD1	CASSRTGTGVAGELFF	TGCGCCAGCAGCCGTACCGGGACAGGGGTTGCCGGGGAGCTGTTTTTT
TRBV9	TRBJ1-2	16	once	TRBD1	CASRKTGVRGADGYTF	TGTGCCAGCAGAAAGACAGGGGTACGAGGAGCGGATGGCTACACCTTC
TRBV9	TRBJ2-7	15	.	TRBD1	CASSARDRGTSEQYF	TGTGCCAGCAGCGCGAGGGACAGGGGGACCAGCGAGCAGTACTTC
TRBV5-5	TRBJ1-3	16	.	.	CASSLDKGHSGNTIYF	TGTGCCAGCAGCTTGGATAAGGGACACTCTGGAAACACCATATATTTT
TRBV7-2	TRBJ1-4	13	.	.	CASSLVEGEKLFF	TGTGCCAGCAGCTTAGTGGAGGGTGAAAAACTGTTTTTT
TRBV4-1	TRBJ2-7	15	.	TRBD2	CASSQGLADSYEQYF	TGCGCCAGCAGCCAAGGACTAGCGGACTCCTACGAGCAGTACTTC
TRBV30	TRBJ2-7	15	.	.	CASHPIRLSPYEQYF	TGTGCCTCCCACCCGATACGACTGAGTCCCTACGAGCAGTACTTC
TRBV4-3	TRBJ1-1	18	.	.	CASSQDMGPRQGYTEAFF	TGCGCCAGCAGCCAAGATATGGGCCCCCGGCAGGGGTACACTGAAGCTTTCTTT
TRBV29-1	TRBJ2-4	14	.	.	CSVAAGTQGTIQYF	TGCAGCGTTGCGGCTGGAACCCAGGGGACCATTCAGTACTTC
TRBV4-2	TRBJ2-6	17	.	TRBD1	CASSQTGDLSGANVLTF	TGTGCCAGCAGCCAAACAGGGGATCTCTCTGGGGCCAACGTCCTGACTTTC
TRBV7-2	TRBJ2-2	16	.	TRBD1	CASSFVGTGNTGELFF	TGTGCCAGCAGCTTCGTTGGGACAGGGAACACCGGGGAGCTGTTTTTT
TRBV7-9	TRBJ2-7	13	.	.	CASSREPFDEQYF	TGTGCCAGCTCCCGGGAACCATTCGACGAGCAGTACTTC
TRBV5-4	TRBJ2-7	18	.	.	CASSRGDSYQLNLYEQYF	TGTGCCAGCAGCCGCGGGGACAGTTATCAGCTAAATCTCTACGAGCAGTACTTC
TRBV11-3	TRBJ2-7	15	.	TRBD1	CASSSLGQGLYEQYF	TGTGCCAGCAGCTCGCTGGGACAGGGGCTCTACGAGCAGTACTTC
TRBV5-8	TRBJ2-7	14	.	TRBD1	CASSLLRGQGEQYF	TGTGCCAGCAGCTTGCTTAGGGGGCAGGGGGAGCAGTACTTC
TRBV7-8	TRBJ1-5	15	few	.	CASSARTQNNQPQHF	TGTGCCAGCAGCGCCCGGACACAAAATAATCAGCCCCAGCATTTT
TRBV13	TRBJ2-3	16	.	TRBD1	CASSLEQGDETDTQYF	TGTGCCAGCAGCCTGGAACAGGGGGATGAAACAGATACGCAGTATTTT
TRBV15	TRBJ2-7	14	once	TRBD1	CATSRQGVFYEQYF	TGTGCCACCAGCAGACAGGGGGTGTTCTACGAGCAGTACTTC
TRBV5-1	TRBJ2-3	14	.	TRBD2	CASRGRENTDTQYF	TGCGCCAGCAGGGGGCGGGAGAACACAGATACGCAGTATTTT
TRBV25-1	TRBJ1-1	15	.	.	CASSEWGGYRTEAFF	TGTGCCAGCAGTGAATGGGGAGGGTATAGGACTGAAGCTTTCTTT
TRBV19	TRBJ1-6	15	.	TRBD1	CASSIQGVGNSPLHF	TGTGCCAGTAGTATCCAGGGGGTAGGTAATTCACCCCTCCACTTT
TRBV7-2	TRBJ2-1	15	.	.	CASSLAAVSYNEQFF	TGTGCCAGCAGCTTAGCGGCAGTCTCCTACAATGAGCAGTTCTTC
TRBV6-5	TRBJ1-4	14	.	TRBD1	CASSRDRGSEKLFF	TGTGCCAGCAGCAGGGACAGGGGTTCTGAAAAACTGTTTTTT
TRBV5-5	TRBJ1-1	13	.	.	CASSLAVWTEAFF	TGTGCCAGCAGCTTGGCGGTTTGGACTGAAGCTTTCTTT
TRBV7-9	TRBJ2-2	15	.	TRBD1	CASSSGTGWAGELFF	TGTGCCAGCAGCTCCGGGACAGGGTGGGCCGGGGAGCTGTTTTTT
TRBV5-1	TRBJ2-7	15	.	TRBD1	CASSLGPGGSYEQYF	TGCGCCAGCAGCTTAGGGCCAGGGGGCTCCTACGAGCAGTACTTC
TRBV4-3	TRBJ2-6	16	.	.	CASSQDPVSGANVLTF	TGCGCCAGCAGCCAAGACCCCGTCTCTGGGGCCAACGTCCTGACTTTC
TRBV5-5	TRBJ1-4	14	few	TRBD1	CASSPGTDNEKLFF	TGTGCCAGCAGCCCCGGGACAGATAATGAAAAACTGTTTTTT
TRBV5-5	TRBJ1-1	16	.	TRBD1	CASSLGVRPGQGEAFF	TGTGCCAGCAGCTTGGGTGTTCGGCCGGGACAGGGGGAAGCTTTCTTT
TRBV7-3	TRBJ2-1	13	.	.	CASSPGGVNEQFF	TGTGCCAGCAGTCCCGGCGGGGTGAATGAGCAGTTCTTC
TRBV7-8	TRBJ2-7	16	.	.	CASSPGRGARADEQYF	TGTGCCAGCAGCCCAGGACGGGGGGCCCGGGCTGACGAGCAGTACTTC
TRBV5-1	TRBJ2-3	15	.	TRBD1	CASSSEGQGEDTQYF	TGCGCCAGCAGCAGCGAAGGACAGGGTGAAGATACGCAGTATTTT
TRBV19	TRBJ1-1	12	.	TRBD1	CASNRGTGEAFF	TGTGCCAGTAACAGGGGCACCGGTGAAGCTTTCTTT
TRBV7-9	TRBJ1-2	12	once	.	CASSNNNYGYTF	TGTGCCAGCAGCAACAACAACTATGGCTACACCTTC
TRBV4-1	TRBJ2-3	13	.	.	CACKDSYTDTQYF	TGCGCCTGTAAGGACTCTTACACAGATACGCAGTATTTT
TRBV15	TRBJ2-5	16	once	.	CATSRDEYGIQETQYF	TGTGCCACCAGCAGAGATGAATACGGGATCCAAGAGACCCAGTACTTC
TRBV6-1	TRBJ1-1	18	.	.	CASSESGPGVAGNVEAFF	TGTGCCAGCAGTGAATCCGGTCCCGGGGTCGCGGGAAATGTTGAAGCTTTCTTT
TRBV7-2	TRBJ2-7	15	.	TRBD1	CASSLIGQGAGEQYF	TGTGCCAGCAGCTTAATAGGACAGGGGGCGGGCGAGCAGTACTTC
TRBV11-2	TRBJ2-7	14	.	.	CASSLALNSYEQYF	TGTGCCAGCAGCTTGGCCTTGAATTCCTACGAGCAGTACTTC
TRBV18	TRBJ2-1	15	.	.	CASKILQGLDNEQFF	TGTGCCAGCAAAATACTACAGGGCTTGGACAATGAGCAGTTCTTC
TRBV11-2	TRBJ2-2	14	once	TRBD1	CASSWDRFDGELFF	TGTGCCAGCAGCTGGGACAGGTTTGACGGGGAGCTGTTTTTT
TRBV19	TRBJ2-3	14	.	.	CASTRSARTDTQYF	TGTGCCAGTACTAGGTCTGCCCGCACAGATACGCAGTATTTT